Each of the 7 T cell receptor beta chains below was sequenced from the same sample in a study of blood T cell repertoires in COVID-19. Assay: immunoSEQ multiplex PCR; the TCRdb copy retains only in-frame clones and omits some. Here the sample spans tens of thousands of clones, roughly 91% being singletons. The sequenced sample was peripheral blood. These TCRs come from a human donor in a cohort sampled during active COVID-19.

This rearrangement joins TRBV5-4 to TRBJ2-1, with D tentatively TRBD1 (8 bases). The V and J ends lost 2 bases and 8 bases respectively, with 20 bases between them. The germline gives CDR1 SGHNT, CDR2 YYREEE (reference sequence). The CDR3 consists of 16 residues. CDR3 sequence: CASSLPTRQGRDEQFF. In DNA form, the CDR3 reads TGTGCCAGCAGCTTACCAACAAGACAGGGGAGGGATGAGCAGTTCTTC.

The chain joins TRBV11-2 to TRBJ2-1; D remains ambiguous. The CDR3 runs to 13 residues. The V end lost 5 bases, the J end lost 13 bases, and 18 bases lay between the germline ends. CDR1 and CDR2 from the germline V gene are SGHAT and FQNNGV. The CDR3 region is CASSTQALAVQFF. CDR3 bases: TGTGCCAGCAGCACTCAAGCTTTAGCAGTTCAGTTCTTC.

DNA of the CDR3: TGTGCCAGTAGTATCCTCCCCTCCGGGACAGGGGGCGGTCAGCCCCAGCATTTT. It translates to CASSILPSGTGGGQPQHF. The chain carries TRBV19 and TRBJ1-5, with 12 positions matching TRBD1. The germline V gene encodes CDR1 LNHDA and CDR2 SQIVND (reference sequence). V was clipped by 3 bases and J by 6 bases; unmatched bases: 12. There are 18 residues in the CDR3.

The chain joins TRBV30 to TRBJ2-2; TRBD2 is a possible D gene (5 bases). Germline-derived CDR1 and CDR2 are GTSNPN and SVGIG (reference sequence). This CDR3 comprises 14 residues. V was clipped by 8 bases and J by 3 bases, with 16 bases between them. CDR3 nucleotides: TGTGCCCTACCCCGGACCGGGGACACCGGGGAGCTGTTTTTT. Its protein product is CALPRTGDTGELFF.

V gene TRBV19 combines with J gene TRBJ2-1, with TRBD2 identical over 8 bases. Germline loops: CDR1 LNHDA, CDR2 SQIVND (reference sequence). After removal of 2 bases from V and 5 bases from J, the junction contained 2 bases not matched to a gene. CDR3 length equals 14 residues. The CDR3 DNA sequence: TGTGCCAGTAGTATATTACTAGCGGACAATGAGCAGTTCTTC. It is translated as CASSILLADNEQFF.

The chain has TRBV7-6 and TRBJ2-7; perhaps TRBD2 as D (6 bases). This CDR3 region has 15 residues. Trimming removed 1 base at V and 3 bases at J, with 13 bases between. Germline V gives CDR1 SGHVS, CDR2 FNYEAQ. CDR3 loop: CASSLEMGGNYEQYF. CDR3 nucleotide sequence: TGTGCCAGCAGCTTAGAAATGGGCGGGAACTACGAGCAGTACTTC.

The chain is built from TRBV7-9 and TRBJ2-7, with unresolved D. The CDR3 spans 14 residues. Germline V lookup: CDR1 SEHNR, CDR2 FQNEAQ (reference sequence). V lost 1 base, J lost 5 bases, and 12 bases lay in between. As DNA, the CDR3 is TGTGCCAGCAGCTTAGAGCTCCCCTTAGACGAGCAGTACTTC. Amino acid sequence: CASSLELPLDEQYF.